What follows are 7 T cell receptor beta chains derived from one specimen sequenced in a study of spatial heterogeneity in lung cancer. TCRdb reanalysed the 5' RACE reads using MiXCR and keeps one entry per CDR3 protein. The sample includes 10,000 to 15,000 distinct CDR3 sequences, around 4% of them seen just once. Time point meaning: sample taken at primary tumor resection. Sample: PBMCs, taken at surgery. The receptors were sampled from a male donor with early-stage non-small cell lung cancer.

This clonotype has a count of ten or more. The chain is built from TRBV19 and TRBJ2-7; D gene unclear. The V end lost 3 bases, the J end lost 2 bases, and 14 bases lay between the germline ends. This CDR3 has 15 amino acids. In germline, CDR1 is LNHDA, CDR2 SQIVND (reference sequence). In DNA, the CDR3 is TGTGCCAGTAGTATGAAGGCAGTTTCCACCTACGAGCAGTACTTC. Its translation: CASSMKAVSTYEQYF.

This clonotype was seen at least ten times. The V call is TRBV6-2 or TRBV6-3, the J call TRBJ1-1, with D unclear. The V end lost 7 bases, the J end lost 1 base, and 10 bases lay between the germline ends. Germline CDR1 reads MNHEY; CDR2 reads SVGEGT. CDR3 size: 13 residues. The CDR3 here is CASTTTKNTEAFF. CDR3 in DNA: TGTGCCAGCACGACCACTAAGAACACTGAAGCTTTCTTT.

This clonotype was picked up many times. The chain combines TRBV19 with TRBJ2-7, with 11 positions matching TRBD1. The germline V gene encodes CDR1 LNHDA and CDR2 SQIVND (reference sequence). V was pared by 4 bases and J by 5 bases, with 7 bases of the junction left unmatched. This CDR3 comprises 15 residues. The CDR3 DNA reads TGTGCCAGTAGTACCCTGCCGGGACAGGGGGACGAGCAGTACTTC. Protein product: CASSTLPGQGDEQYF.

The chain couples TRBV5-1 to TRBJ2-7; 9 bases line up with TRBD2. Germline CDR1 is SGHRS and CDR2 is YFSETQ. The CDR3 spans 14 residues. With 5 bases clipped from V and 2 bases from J, the junction kept 5 bases outside the gene matches. The CDR3 loop is CASSWRGRAYEQYF. In DNA, the CDR3 is TGCGCCAGCAGTTGGCGCGGGAGGGCCTACGAGCAGTACTTC. Supplemented by reference TRBV5-1 and TRBJ2-7, the full variable domain reads KAGVTQTPRYLIKTRGQQVTLSCSPISGHRSVSWYQQTPGQGLQFLFEYFSETQRNKGNFPGRFSGRQFSNSRSEMNVSTLELGDSALYLCASSWRGRAYEQYFGPGTRLTVT.

This clonotype was seen many times. This chain uses TRBV29-1 with TRBJ2-3; tentatively, D is TRBD2 (7 bases). In germline, CDR1 is SQVTM, CDR2 ANQGSEA. The CDR3 totals 12 residues. V lost 4 bases to trimming and J lost 4 bases, with 9 bases between them. This CDR3 reads CSVGGGPDTQYF. The CDR3 coding sequence is TGCAGCGTTGGGGGGGGGCCAGATACGCAGTATTTT.

This clonotype showed up many times. The rearrangement uses TRBV6-2 or TRBV6-3 and TRBJ2-7; 9 positions match TRBD2. Germline-derived CDR1 and CDR2 are MNHEY and SVGEGT. This CDR3 has 18 residues. V shed 0 bases, J shed 2 bases, and the junction held 11 bases outside the gene matches. This CDR3 is CASSYSPGRLAETYEQYF. The CDR3 DNA follows: TGTGCCAGCAGTTACTCGCCGGGGCGACTAGCGGAAACCTACGAGCAGTACTTC.

Many counts were recorded for this clonotype. V gene TRBV7-9 combines with J gene TRBJ2-7, with D maybe TRBD1 (5 bases). CDR1 and CDR2 (germline): SEHNR, FQNEAQ (reference sequence). Between the trimmed V and J ends, which lost 7 bases and 4 bases, there was a span of 17 bases. CDR3 size: 14 residues. The CDR3 DNA sequence: TGTGCCAGCAAGACGACAGAGAACCCTTACGAGCAGTACTTC. This codes for CASKTTENPYEQYF.